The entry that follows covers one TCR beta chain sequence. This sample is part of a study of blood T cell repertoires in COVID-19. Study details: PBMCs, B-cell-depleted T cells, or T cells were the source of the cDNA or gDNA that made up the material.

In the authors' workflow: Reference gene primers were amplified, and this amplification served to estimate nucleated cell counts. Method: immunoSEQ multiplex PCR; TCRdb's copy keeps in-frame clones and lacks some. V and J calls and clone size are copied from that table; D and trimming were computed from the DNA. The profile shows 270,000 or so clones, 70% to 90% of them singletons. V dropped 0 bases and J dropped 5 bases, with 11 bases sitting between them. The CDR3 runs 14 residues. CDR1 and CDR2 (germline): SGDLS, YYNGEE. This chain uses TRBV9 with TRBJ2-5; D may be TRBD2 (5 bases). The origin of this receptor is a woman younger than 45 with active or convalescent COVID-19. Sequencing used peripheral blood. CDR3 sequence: CASSVAGISETQYF. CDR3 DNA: TGTGCCAGCAGCGTAGCCGGGATCTCGGAGACCCAGTACTTC.